This TCR beta chain was sequenced in a study of spatial heterogeneity in lung cancer. Overall study results and limits: Expanded intratumoral alpha and beta TCR counts tracked tumor mutation counts.

On each TCR cDNA molecule, a unique molecular identifier was present. Using its own MiXCR run on the 5' RACE reads, TCRdb lists one record per CDR3 protein. The data hold 15,000 to 20,000 distinct CDR3 sequences, with 5% to 7% observed a single time. This clonotype has a count of ten or more. Its antigen is as yet unknown. Time point noted: sample taken at primary tumor resection. Unsorted samples of tumor, nontumor lung or frozen PBMC had their whole RNA sequenced. CDR1 is DFQATT and CDR2 is SNEGSKA in the germline V gene (reference sequence). CDR3 length: 12 amino acids. V was pared by 6 bases and J by 1 base, with 8 bases between.

The sequence was obtained from a female donor with early-stage non-small cell lung cancer. The J gene is TRBJ2-3, the V gene TRBV20-1, with D possibly matching TRBD2 (6 bases). The input for sequencing was lung tumor tissue, taken at surgery. CDR3 nucleotides: TGCAGTGCCCGACTAGGCACAGATACGCAGTATTTT. It codes for CSARLGTDTQYF.